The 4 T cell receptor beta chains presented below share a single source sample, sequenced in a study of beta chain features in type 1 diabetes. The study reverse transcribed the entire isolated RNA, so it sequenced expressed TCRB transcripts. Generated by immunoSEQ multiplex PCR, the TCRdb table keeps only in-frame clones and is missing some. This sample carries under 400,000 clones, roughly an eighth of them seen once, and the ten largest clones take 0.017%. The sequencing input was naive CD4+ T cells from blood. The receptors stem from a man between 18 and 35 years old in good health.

DNA for the CDR3: TGTGCCAGCACCAAATCAGCGTCTTACTCCTACGAGCAGTACTTC. Its protein is CASTKSASYSYEQYF. The chain recombines TRBV7-2 with TRBJ2-7; D is unclear. V lost 7 bases, J lost 0 bases, and 16 bases lay in between. The CDR3 is 15 amino acids. Germline V gene sequence: CDR1 SGHTA, CDR2 FQGNSA.

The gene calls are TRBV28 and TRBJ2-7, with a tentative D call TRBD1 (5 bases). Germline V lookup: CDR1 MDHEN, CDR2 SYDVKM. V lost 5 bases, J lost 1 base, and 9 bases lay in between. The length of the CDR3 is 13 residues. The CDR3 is CASSRQRSYEQYF. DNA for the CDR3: TGTGCCAGCAGTAGACAGAGATCCTACGAGCAGTACTTC.

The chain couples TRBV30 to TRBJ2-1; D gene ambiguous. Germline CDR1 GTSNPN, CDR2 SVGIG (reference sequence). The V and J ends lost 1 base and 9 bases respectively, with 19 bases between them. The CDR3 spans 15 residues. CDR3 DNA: TGTGCCTGGAGTGATCAGGTCCCCTCTCCTCCTGAGCAGTTCTTC. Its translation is CAWSDQVPSPPEQFF.

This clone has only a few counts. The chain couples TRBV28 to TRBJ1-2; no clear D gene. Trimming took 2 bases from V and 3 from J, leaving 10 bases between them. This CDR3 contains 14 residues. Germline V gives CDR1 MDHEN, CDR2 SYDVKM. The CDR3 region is CASSLRGLHYGYTF. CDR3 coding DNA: TGTGCCAGCAGTTTACGAGGGTTGCACTATGGCTACACCTTC.